This passage covers 23 T cell receptor beta chains from one sample sequenced in a study of metastatic and nonmetastatic thyroid tumors (dated by TCRdb to about 2020). The library came from PCR. The sequencing machine was an Illumina HiSeq 4000. Using fastp trimming at Q25 and MiXCR clonotype assembly, TCRdb reanalyzed the public sequencing data and kept in-frame beta chains. This sample lists about 16,000 clones; about a quarter were detected once. The ten largest clones take up roughly 14% of the sample. No treatment had been received by any patient before thyroid surgery. The specimen was adjacent normal tissue. These receptor sequences come from a female donor with papillary thyroid cancer or a benign thyroid nodule (not recorded which). Some clones in this sample may be carry-over from other donors' samples.

The chain has TRBV11-2 and TRBJ2-2; D is ambiguous. Trimming cost V 3 bases and J 3 bases, with 11 bases left between them. The CDR3 loop spans 15 amino acids. Germline CDR1 is SGHAT and CDR2 is FQNNGV. The CDR3 region is CASSFQSWDTGELFF. CDR3 nucleotide sequence: TGTGCCAGCAGCTTTCAGTCATGGGACACCGGGGAGCTGTTTTTT. Filled out from reference TRBV11-2 and TRBJ2-2, the complete variable domain reads EAGVAQSPRYKIIEKRQSVAFWCNPISGHATLYWYQQILGQGPKLLIQFQNNGVVDDSQLPKDRFSAERLKGVDSTLKIQPAKLEDSAVYLCASSFQSWDTGELFFGEGSRLTVL.

This clone has a count of ten or more. It may be a read error: a sequence one base away is much more abundant. The chain employs TRBV6-1 and TRBJ2-1; TRBD2 matches 7 bases. Germline V CDR1 and CDR2: MNHNS, SASEGT. Trimming cost V 6 bases and J 8 bases; bases outside gene matches: 4. This CDR3 has 12 residues. CDR3 region: CASSSRGDEQFF. The CDR3 DNA reads TGTGCCAGCAGCTCTCGGGGGGATGAGCAGTTCTTC.

This clone has ten or more counts. This CDR3 is CASSFPKLAGLSTDTQYF. The CDR3 region has the DNA TGTGCCAGCAGCTTCCCCAAACTAGCGGGACTTAGCACAGATACGCAGTATTTT. The chain combines TRBV5-6 with TRBJ2-3; 10 bases are a match to TRBD2. Germline-derived CDR1 and CDR2 are SGHDT and YYEEEE. The CDR3 is 18 amino acids. V was pared by 2 bases and J by 0 bases, with 9 bases of the junction left unmatched.

This chain uses TRBV28 with TRBJ2-1, with D possibly matching TRBD2 (6 bases). The CDR3 length is 15 residues. CDR1 is MDHEN, CDR2 SYDVKM, per germline. With 3 bases removed from V and 5 bases from J, the gap between germline ends came to 14 bases. The CDR3 region has the DNA TGTGCCAGCAGTTTCCCGACTAGTTCGAACAATGAGCAGTTCTTC. Protein sequence: CASSFPTSSNNEQFF.

This clone has a handful of counts. The V and J genes are TRBV7-2 and TRBJ2-2, with D uncertain. The CDR3 totals 14 residues. Germline CDR1 and CDR2: SGHTA and FQGNSA. Trimming removed 4 bases at V and 8 bases at J, with 14 bases between. The CDR3 loop reads CASSSKLGGGELFF. CDR3 sequence (DNA): TGTGCCAGCAGCTCAAAACTTGGTGGGGGGGAGCTGTTTTTT. Supplemented by reference TRBV7-2 and TRBJ2-2, the full variable domain reads GAGVSQSPSNKVTEKGKDVELRCDPISGHTALYWYRQSLGQGLEFLIYFQGNSAPDKSGLPSDRFSAERTGGSVSTLTIQRTQQEDSAVYLCASSSKLGGGELFFGEGSRLTVL.

This clone was seen ten or more times. The chain recombines TRBV2 with TRBJ2-1; 7 bases match TRBD2. V gave up 9 bases and J gave up 3 bases; unmatched junction bases: 5. The CDR3 spans 13 residues. Germline assignment: CDR1 SNHLY and CDR2 FYNNEI. The CDR3 coding sequence is TGTGCCAGGCGGGAGAGGGGCTACAATGAGCAGTTCTTC. This translates into CARRERGYNEQFF. The full variable domain, its missing parts supplied by reference TRBV2 and TRBJ2-1, is EPEVTQTPSHQVTQMGQEVILRCVPISNHLYFYWYRQILGQKVEFLVSFYNNEISEKSEIFDDQFSVERPDGSNFTLKIRSTKLEDSAMYFCARRERGYNEQFFGPGTRLTVL.

This chain joins TRBV11-2 and TRBJ2-5; D is perhaps TRBD1 or TRBD2 (5 bases each). V lost 1 base, J lost 0 bases, and 6 bases lay in between. CDR1 is SGHAT, CDR2 FQNNGV, per germline. This CDR3 spans 14 amino acids. The CDR3 DNA reads TGTGCCAGCAGCTTAGCGGGACACCAAGAGACCCAGTACTTC. This translates into CASSLAGHQETQYF.

This clone was seen a few times. The chain combines TRBV12-3 or TRBV12-4 with TRBJ2-7; 8 bases agree with TRBD1. Trimming cost V 3 bases and J 6 bases; bases outside gene matches: 4. The CDR3 contains 13 residues. This CDR3 is CASSLSGGSEQYF. As DNA, the CDR3 is TGTGCCAGCAGTTTGTCAGGGGGCTCCGAGCAGTACTTC.

This clone has just a few counts. The conserved phenylalanine or tryptophan is not found at the CDR3 terminus, so this likely reflects a read error. The rearrangement joins TRBV15 to TRBJ2-1; either TRBD1 or TRBD2 may supply D (5 bases each). The germline gives CDR1 LNHNV, CDR2 YYDKDF (reference sequence). V lost 8 bases and J lost 10, with 15 bases in between. CDR3 size: 12 residues. The CDR3: CATGGSRVEQFL. CDR3 sequence (DNA): TGTGCCACCGGGGGAAGCAGGGTCGAGCAGTTCCTC.

This clone was counted between two and nine times. J is TRBJ2-7 and V is TRBV10-2; 11 nucleotides agree with TRBD1. The CDR3 covers 13 residues. In germline, CDR1 is WSHSY, CDR2 SAAADI. V trimming: 6 bases; J trimming: 6 bases; junction bases outside the gene matches: 4. CDR3 nucleotide sequence: TGCGCCAGCAGCCGGGACAGGGGGGGCGAGCAGTACTTC. Residues: CASSRDRGGEQYF.

This clone was seen only a few times. Here the CDR3 DNA reads TGTGCCAGCAGTTCAACTGGGGGGGGGATATATGGCTACACCTTC. Translation: CASSSTGGGIYGYTF. The rearrangement joins TRBV12-3 or TRBV12-4 to TRBJ1-2; tentative D call: TRBD1 (5 bases). The CDR3 totals 15 residues. The V and J ends lost 4 bases and 5 bases respectively, with 17 bases between them.

The gene calls are TRBV12-3 or TRBV12-4 and TRBJ2-2; a weak D match, TRBD1 (5 bases). This CDR3 contains 17 residues. Trimming removed 4 bases at V and 3 bases at J, with 18 bases between. The CDR3 spells CASSSVLSRQYTGELFF. The CDR3, as DNA: TGTGCCAGCAGTTCCGTTCTTAGTAGACAGTACACCGGGGAGCTGTTTTTT.

In this sample, this clone turned up a few times. The chain combines TRBV20-1 with TRBJ2-5, with a possible D match to TRBD2 (5 bases). The CDR3 is 15 residues long. V lost 3 bases to trimming and J lost 5 bases, with 19 bases between them. Germline V CDR1 and CDR2: DFQATT, SNEGSKA (reference sequence). The CDR3 sequence is CSARAPGLTEETQYF. CDR3 sequence (DNA): TGCAGTGCTAGGGCCCCCGGACTGACGGAGGAGACCCAGTACTTC.

The chain couples TRBV24-1 to TRBJ2-5; D may match TRBD1 or TRBD2 (5 bases each). The CDR3 is 15 amino acids. Germline V gene sequence: CDR1 KGHDR, CDR2 SFDVKD. Trimming removed 1 base from V and 5 bases from J, with 13 bases in between. This chain's CDR3 is CATSDFEGSTETQYF. The CDR3 nucleotides are TGTGCCACCAGTGATTTTGAGGGGTCTACGGAGACCCAGTACTTC.

The V and J genes are TRBV12-3 or TRBV12-4 and TRBJ2-7; 9 nucleotides line up with TRBD2. CDR3 length: 14 residues. V dropped 6 bases and J dropped 2; count of bases not matched to a gene: 5. The CDR3 nucleotides are TGTGCCAGCAGGAAGACTAGCGGAGCCTACGAGCAGTACTTC. It codes for CASRKTSGAYEQYF.

This clone was seen many times. CDR3 bases: TGTGCCAGCAGTTCGGCAGGGAGTTCTAGTAATTCACCCCTCCACTTT. This encodes CASSSAGSSSNSPLHF. V usage is TRBV6-2 or TRBV6-3 and J usage is TRBJ1-6; D may be TRBD1 (5 bases). Per germline, CDR1 MNHEY and CDR2 SVGEGT. V gave up 4 bases and J gave up 6 bases, with 16 bases separating them. The CDR3 consists of 16 residues.

This clone occurred a few times. V usage is TRBV19 and J usage is TRBJ2-7; unclear D gene. The CDR3 has 14 amino acids. Per germline, CDR1 LNHDA and CDR2 SQIVND (reference sequence). The V end lost 5 bases, the J end lost 7 bases, and 18 bases lay between the germline ends. The CDR3 coding sequence is TGTGCCAGTAGTCCCCACACAGTCGATTATGAGCAGTACTTC. Amino acids: CASSPHTVDYEQYF.

This clone was counted many times. The chain recombines TRBV28 with TRBJ2-7; D ambiguous. Looked up from germline, CDR1 is MDHEN and CDR2 is SYDVKM. The CDR3 loop spans 13 amino acids. V was clipped by 7 bases and J by 1 base, with 11 bases between them. Here the CDR3 reads CASKFPRSYEQYF. The CDR3 nucleotides read TGTGCCAGCAAGTTCCCCCGGTCCTACGAGCAGTACTTC.

This clone ranks as medium-sized. V usage is TRBV28 and J usage is TRBJ1-6; 9 bases match TRBD1. The length of the CDR3 is 16 residues. V lost 6 bases to trimming and J lost 7 bases; unmatched junction nucleotides: 10. In germline, CDR1 is MDHEN, CDR2 SYDVKM. The chain's CDR3 is CASRITPTGGNSPLHF. The CDR3 DNA is TGTGCCAGCAGAATCACCCCGACAGGGGGGAATTCACCCCTCCACTTT.

The gene calls are TRBV6-9 and TRBJ2-3, with D possibly matching TRBD1 (5 bases). The CDR3 runs to 17 residues. V was cut by 0 bases and J by 4 bases, with 17 bases left in between. Germline CDR1 MNHGY, CDR2 SVAAGI. CDR3 sequence reads: CASSYSPLDSGADTQYF. DNA of the CDR3: TGTGCCAGCAGTTATTCCCCTTTAGACAGTGGGGCAGATACGCAGTATTTT.

This clone came up once. The final CDR3 position lacks the conserved phenylalanine or tryptophan, pointing to a likely read error. The DNA is omitted, as the CDR3 cannot be located on it reliably, and the CDR3 follows TCRdb's listing. The V and J genes are TRBV6-1 and TRBJ2-7; the D call of TRBD2 is as the table states it, not checked on the DNA. The CDR3 length equals 13 residues, ends included. In germline, CDR1 is MNHNS, CDR2 SASEGT. This CDR3 is CASRLTSGYEKYL.

The genes are TRBV9 and TRBJ1-2; tentatively, D is TRBD1 (5 bases). The CDR3 loop spans 13 amino acids. Trimming cost V 4 bases and J 6 bases, with 13 bases left between them. CDR1 is SGDLS and CDR2 is YYNGEE in the germline V gene. CDR3 DNA sequence: TGTGCCAGCAGCCAGGGAACTGGGGATGGCTACACCTTC. The encoded protein is CASSQGTGDGYTF.

This chain joins TRBV10-3 and TRBJ1-2, with a weak D call TRBD1 (6 bases). The V gene's germline CDR1 is ENHRY and CDR2 SYGVKD. The CDR3 is 13 residues long. Trimming pared 4 bases from V and 3 bases from J, leaving 9 bases between. The CDR3 DNA sequence: TGTGCCATCAGTGTTCAGGGGCACTATGGCTACACCTTC. It encodes CAISVQGHYGYTF.